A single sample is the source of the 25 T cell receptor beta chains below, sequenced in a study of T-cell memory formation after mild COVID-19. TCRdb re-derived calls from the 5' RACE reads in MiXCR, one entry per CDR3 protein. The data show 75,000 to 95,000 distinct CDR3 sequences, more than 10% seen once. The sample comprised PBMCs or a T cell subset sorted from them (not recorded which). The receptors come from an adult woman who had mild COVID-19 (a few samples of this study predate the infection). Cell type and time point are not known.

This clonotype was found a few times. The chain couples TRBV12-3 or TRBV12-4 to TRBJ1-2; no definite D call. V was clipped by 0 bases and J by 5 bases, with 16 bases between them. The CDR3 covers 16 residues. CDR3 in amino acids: CASSLAQNRLGYGYTF. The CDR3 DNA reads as TGTGCCAGCAGTTTAGCGCAGAACCGATTAGGGTATGGCTACACCTTC.

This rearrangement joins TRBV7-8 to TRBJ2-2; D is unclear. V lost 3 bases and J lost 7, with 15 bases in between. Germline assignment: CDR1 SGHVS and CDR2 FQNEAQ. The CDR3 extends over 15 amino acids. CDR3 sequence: CASSLRRSPNGELFF. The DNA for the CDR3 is TGTGCCAGCAGCTTGAGACGGAGCCCAAACGGGGAGCTGTTTTTT.

This chain's CDR3 is CASSSGHSYEQYF. In nucleotides, the CDR3 is TGCGCCAGCAGCAGCGGGCACTCCTACGAGCAGTACTTC. The gene calls are TRBV5-1 and TRBJ2-7; the D gene is possibly TRBD2 (6 bases). This CDR3 has 13 amino acids. CDR1 SGHRS and CDR2 YFSETQ come from the germline V gene. V dropped 4 bases and J dropped 0 bases, with 8 bases sitting between them.

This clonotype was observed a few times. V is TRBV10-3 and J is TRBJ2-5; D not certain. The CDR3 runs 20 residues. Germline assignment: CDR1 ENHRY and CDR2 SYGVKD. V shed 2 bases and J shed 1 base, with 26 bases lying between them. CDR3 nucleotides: TGTGCCATCAGTGAGGGCGCGACTGCGCCGGTCGGGTCCCCCCAAGAGACCCAGTACTTC. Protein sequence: CAISEGATAPVGSPQETQYF.

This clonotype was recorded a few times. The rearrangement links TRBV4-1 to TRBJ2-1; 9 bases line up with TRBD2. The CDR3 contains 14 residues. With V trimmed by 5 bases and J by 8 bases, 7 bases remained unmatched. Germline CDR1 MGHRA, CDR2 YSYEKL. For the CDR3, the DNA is TGCGCCAGCAGCGAGAGCGGGAGGAACGATGAGCAGTTCTTC. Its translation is CASSESGRNDEQFF.

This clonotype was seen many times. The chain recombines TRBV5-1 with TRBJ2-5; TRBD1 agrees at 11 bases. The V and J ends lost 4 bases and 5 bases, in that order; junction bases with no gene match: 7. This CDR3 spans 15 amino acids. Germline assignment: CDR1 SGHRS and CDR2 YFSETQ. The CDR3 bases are TGCGCCAGCAGCGGCGGACAGGGGGCGCGGGAGACCCAGTACTTC. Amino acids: CASSGGQGARETQYF.

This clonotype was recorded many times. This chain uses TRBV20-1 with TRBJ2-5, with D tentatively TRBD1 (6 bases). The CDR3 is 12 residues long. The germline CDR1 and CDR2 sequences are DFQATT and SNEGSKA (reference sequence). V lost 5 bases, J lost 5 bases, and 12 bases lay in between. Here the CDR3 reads CSAFDRRETQYF. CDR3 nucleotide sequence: TGCAGTGCTTTTGACAGGAGGGAGACCCAGTACTTC.

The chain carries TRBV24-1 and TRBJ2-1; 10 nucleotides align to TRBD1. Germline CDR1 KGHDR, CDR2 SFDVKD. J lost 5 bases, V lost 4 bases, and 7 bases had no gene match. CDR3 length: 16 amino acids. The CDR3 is CATSDRQGAPHNEQFF. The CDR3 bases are TGTGCCACCAGTGACAGACAGGGGGCCCCTCACAATGAGCAGTTCTTC.

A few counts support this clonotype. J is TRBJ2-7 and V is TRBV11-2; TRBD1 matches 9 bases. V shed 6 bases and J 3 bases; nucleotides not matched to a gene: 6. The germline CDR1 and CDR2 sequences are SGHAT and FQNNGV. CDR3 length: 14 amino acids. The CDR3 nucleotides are TGTGCCAGCAGATGGACGGGACAGGGCTACGAGCAGTACTTC. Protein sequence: CASRWTGQGYEQYF.

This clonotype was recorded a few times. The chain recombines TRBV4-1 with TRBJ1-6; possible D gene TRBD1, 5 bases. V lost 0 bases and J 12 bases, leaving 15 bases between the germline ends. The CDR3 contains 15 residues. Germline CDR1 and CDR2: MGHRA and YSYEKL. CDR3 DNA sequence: TGCGCCAGCAGCCAAGAACCGCAGGGAAGGGAACCCCTCCACTTT. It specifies CASSQEPQGREPLHF.

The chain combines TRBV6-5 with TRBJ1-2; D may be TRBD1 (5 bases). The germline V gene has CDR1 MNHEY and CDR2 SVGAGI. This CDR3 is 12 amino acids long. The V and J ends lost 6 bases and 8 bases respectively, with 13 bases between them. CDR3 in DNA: TGTGCCAGCAGCCCAGGGAGAGGGGGCTACACCTTC. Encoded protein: CASSPGRGGYTF.

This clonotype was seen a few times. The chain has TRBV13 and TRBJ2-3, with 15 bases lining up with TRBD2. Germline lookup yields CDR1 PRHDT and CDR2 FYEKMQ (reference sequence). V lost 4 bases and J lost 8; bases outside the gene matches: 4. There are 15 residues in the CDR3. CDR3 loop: CASSSRTSGRGTQYF. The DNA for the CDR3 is TGTGCCAGCAGCTCCCGGACTAGCGGGAGGGGTACGCAGTATTTT.

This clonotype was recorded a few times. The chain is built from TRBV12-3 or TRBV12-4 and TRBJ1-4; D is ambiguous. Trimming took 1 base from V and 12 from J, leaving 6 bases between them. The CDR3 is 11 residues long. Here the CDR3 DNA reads TGTGCCAGCAGTTTAGGTTCACAACTGTTTTTT. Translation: CASSLGSQLFF.

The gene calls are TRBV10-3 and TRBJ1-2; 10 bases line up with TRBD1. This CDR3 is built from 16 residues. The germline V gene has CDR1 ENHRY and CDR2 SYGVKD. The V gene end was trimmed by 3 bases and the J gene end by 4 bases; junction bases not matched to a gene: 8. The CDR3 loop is CAISDPTGGSSYGYTF. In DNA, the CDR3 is TGTGCCATCAGTGACCCGACAGGGGGCAGTAGCTATGGCTACACCTTC.

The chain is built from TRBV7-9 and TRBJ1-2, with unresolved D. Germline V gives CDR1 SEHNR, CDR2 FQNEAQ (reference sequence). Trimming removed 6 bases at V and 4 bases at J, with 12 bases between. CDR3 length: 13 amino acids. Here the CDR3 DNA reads TGTGCCAGCAGACACCAGGCAAGCTATGGCTACACCTTC. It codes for CASRHQASYGYTF.

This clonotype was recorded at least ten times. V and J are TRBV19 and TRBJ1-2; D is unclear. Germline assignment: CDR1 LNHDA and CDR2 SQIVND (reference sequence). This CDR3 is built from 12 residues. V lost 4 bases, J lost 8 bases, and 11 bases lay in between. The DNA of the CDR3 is TGTGCCAGTAGTAGGGCAACGGGAGGCTACACCTTC. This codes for CASSRATGGYTF. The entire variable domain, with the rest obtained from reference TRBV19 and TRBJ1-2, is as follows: DGGITQSPKYLFRKEGQNVTLSCEQNLNHDAMYWYRQDPGQGLRLIYYSQIVNDFQKGDIAEGYSVSREKKESFPLTVTSAQKNPTAFYLCASSRATGGYTFGSGTRLTVV.

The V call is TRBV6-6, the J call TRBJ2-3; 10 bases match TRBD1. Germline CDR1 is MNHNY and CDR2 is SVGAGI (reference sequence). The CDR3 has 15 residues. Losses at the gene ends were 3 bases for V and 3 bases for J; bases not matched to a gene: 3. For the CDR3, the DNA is TGTGCCAGCAGTTATGACAGGGGGCGGACAGATACGCAGTATTTT. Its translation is CASSYDRGRTDTQYF.

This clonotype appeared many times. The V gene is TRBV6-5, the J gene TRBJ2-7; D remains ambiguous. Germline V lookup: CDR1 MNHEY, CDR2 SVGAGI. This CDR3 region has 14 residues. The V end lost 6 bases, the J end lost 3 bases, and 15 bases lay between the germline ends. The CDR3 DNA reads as TGTGCCAGCAGCCTCGGATGGAGCCACTACGAGCAGTACTTC. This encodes CASSLGWSHYEQYF.

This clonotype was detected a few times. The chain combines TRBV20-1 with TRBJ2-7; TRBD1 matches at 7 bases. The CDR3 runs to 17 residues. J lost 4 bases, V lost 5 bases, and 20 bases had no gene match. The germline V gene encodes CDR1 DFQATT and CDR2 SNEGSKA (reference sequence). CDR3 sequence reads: CSAEGNRGSGRGYEQYF. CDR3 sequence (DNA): TGCAGTGCTGAGGGTAACAGGGGATCTGGTAGGGGGTACGAGCAGTACTTC.

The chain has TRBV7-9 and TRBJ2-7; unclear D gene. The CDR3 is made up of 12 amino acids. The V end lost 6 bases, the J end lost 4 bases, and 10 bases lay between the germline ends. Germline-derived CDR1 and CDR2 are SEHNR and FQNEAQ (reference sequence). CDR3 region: CASSEWNYEQYF. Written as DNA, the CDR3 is TGTGCCAGCAGTGAGTGGAATTACGAGCAGTACTTC.

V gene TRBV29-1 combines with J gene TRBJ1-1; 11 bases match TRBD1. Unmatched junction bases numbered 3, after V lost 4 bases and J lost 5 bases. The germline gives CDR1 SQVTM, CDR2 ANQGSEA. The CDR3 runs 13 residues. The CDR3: CSVVGTGGTEAFF. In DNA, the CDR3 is TGCAGCGTTGTTGGGACAGGGGGTACTGAAGCTTTCTTT.

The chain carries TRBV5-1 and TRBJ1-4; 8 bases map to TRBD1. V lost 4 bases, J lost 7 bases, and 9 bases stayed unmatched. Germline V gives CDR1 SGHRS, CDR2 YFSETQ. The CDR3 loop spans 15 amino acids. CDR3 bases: TGCGCCAGCAGCCCCGGGACAGGCGGGGGTGAAAAACTGTTTTTT. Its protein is CASSPGTGGGEKLFF.

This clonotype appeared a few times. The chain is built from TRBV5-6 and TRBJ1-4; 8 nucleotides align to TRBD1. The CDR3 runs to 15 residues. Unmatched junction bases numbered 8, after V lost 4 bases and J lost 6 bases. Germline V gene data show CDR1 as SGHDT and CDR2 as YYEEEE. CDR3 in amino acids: CASSLAGTGHEKLFF. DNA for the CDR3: TGTGCCAGCAGCCTCGCCGGGACAGGTCATGAAAAACTGTTTTTT.

The CDR3 DNA sequence: TGTGCCAGCTCCTCGGGAAGGGATACCCAAGAGACCCAGTACTTC. Amino acid sequence: CASSSGRDTQETQYF. The rearrangement joins TRBV7-3 to TRBJ2-5; D may be TRBD2 (5 bases). V was clipped by 8 bases and J by 1 base, with 17 bases between them. There are 15 residues in the CDR3. Germline CDR1 reads SGHTA; CDR2 reads FQGTGA.

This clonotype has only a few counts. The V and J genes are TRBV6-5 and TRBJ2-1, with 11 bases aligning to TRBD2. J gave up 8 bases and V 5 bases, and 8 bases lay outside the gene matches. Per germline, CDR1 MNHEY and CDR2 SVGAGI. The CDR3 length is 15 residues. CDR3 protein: CASSLVAGGSDEQFF. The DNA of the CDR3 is TGTGCCAGCAGTCTGGTAGCGGGAGGGAGCGATGAGCAGTTCTTC.